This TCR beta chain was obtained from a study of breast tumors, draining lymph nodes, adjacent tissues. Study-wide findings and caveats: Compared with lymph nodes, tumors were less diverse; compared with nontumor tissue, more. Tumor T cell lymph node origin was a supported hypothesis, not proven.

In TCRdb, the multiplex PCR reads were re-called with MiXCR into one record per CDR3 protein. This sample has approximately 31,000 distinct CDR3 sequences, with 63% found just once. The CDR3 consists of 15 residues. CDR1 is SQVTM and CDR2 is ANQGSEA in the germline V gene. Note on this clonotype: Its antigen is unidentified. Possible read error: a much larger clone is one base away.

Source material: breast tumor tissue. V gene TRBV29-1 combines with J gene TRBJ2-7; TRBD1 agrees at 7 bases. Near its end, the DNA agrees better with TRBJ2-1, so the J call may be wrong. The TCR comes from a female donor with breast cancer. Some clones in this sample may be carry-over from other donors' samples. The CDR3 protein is CSVGIWDSRYNEQFF. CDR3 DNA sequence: TGCAGCGTTGGGATATGGGACAGCCGATACAATGAGCAGTTCTTC.